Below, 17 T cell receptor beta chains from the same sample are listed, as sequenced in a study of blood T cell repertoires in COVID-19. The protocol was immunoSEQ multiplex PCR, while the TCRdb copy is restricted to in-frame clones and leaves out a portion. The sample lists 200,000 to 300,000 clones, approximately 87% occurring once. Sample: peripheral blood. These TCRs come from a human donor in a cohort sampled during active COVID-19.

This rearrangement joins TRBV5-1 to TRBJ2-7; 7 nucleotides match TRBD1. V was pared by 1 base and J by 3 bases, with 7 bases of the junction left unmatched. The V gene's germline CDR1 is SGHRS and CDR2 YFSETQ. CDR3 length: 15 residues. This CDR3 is CASSLHNRGRYEQYF. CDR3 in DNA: TGCGCCAGCAGCTTGCACAACAGGGGTCGCTACGAGCAGTACTTC.

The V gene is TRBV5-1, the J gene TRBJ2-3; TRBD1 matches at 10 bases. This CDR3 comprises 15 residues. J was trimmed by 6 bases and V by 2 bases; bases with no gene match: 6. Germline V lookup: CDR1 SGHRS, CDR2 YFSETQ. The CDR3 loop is CASSFGDRGMDTQYF. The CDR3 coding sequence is TGCGCCAGCAGCTTTGGGGACAGGGGAATGGATACGCAGTATTTT.

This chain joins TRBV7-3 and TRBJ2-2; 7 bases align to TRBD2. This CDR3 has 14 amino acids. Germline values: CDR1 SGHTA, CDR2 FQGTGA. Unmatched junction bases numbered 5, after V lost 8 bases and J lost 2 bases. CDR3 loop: CASGGGLNTGELFF. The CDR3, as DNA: TGTGCCAGCGGGGGAGGGCTTAACACCGGGGAGCTGTTTTTT.

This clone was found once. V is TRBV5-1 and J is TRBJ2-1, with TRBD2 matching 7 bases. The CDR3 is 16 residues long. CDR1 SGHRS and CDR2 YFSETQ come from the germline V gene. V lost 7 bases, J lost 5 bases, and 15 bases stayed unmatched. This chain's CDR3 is CASAPGGIPRNNEQFF. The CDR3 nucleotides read TGCGCCAGCGCTCCGGGGGGAATCCCGCGAAACAATGAGCAGTTCTTC.

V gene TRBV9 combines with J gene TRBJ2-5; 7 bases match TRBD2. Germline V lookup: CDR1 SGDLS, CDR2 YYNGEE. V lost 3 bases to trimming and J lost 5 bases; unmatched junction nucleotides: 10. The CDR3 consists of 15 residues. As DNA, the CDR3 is TGTGCCAGCAGCGGTTCCAGCGGGGCGCGGGAGACCCAGTACTTC. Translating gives CASSGSSGARETQYF.

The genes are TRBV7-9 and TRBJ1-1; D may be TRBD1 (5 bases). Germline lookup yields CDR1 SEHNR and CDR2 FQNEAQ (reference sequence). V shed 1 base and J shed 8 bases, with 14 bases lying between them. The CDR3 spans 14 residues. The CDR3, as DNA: TGTGCCAGCAGCTTAGGTGCGGGGCTGGGAGAAGCTTTCTTT. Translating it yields CASSLGAGLGEAFF.

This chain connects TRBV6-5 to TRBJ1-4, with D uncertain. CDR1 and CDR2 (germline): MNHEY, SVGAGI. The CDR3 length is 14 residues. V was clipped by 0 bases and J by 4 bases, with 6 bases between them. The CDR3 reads CASSYSGVNEKLFF. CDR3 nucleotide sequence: TGTGCCAGCAGTTACTCCGGGGTTAATGAAAAACTGTTTTTT.

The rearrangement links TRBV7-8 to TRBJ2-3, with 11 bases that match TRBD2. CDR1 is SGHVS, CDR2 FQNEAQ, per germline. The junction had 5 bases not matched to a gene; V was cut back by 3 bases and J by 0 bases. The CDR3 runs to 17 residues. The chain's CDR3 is CASSLTTSGTSTDTQYF. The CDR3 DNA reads TGTGCCAGCAGCTTGACGACTAGCGGGACGAGCACAGATACGCAGTATTTT.

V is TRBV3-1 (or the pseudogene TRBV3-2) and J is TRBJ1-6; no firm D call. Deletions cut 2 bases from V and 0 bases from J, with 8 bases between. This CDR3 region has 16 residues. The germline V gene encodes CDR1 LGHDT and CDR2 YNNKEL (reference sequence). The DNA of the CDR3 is TGTGCCAGCAGCCAAAGTTACAACTCCTATAATTCACCCCTCCACTTT. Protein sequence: CASSQSYNSYNSPLHF.

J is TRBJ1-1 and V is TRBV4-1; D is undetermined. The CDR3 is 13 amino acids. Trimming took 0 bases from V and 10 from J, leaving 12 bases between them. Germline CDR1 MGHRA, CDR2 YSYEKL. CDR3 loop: CASSQDLGFGAFF. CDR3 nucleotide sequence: TGCGCCAGCAGCCAAGATCTAGGTTTCGGAGCTTTCTTT.

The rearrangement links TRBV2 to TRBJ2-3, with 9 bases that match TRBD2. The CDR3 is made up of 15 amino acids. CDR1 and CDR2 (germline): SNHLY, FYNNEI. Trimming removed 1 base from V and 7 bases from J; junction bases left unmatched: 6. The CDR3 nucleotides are TGTGCCAGCAGTGAAGTATTAGCGGGGGTAAATACGCAGTATTTT. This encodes CASSEVLAGVNTQYF.

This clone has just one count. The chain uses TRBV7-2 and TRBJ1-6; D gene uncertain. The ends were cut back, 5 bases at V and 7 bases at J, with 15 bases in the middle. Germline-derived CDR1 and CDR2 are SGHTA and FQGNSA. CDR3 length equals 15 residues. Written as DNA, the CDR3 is TGTGCCAGCAGCCGGGAAGGGATCCCCAATTCACCCCTCCACTTT. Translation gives CASSREGIPNSPLHF.

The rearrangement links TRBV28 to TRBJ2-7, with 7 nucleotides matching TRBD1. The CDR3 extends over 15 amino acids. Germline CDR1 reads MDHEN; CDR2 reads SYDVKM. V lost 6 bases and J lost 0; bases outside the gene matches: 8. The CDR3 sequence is CASRLRQGHSYEQYF. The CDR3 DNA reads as TGTGCCAGCAGACTAAGACAGGGCCACTCCTACGAGCAGTACTTC.

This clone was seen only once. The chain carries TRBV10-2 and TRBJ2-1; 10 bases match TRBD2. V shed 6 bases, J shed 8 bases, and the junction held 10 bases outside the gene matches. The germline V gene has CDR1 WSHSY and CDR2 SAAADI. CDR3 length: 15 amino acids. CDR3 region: CASSQKRGGLDEQFF. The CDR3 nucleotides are TGCGCCAGCAGCCAAAAGCGGGGGGGCCTGGATGAGCAGTTCTTC.

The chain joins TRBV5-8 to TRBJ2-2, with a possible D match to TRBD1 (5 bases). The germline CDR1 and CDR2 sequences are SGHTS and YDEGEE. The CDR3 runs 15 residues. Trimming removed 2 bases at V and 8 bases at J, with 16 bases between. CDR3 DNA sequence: TGTGCCAGCAGCTTTACAGGAATCGTTATTGGGGAGCTGTTTTTT. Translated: CASSFTGIVIGELFF.

DNA for the CDR3: TGTGCCAGCTCACCACCGTCGGGGGGAAAATACAATGAGCAGTTCTTC. It yields the protein CASSPPSGGKYNEQFF. The V gene is TRBV18, the J gene TRBJ2-1; 7 bases fit TRBD2. J lost 4 bases, V lost 0 bases, and 6 bases had no gene match. Germline CDR1 KGHSH, CDR2 LQKENI. The CDR3 has 16 amino acids.

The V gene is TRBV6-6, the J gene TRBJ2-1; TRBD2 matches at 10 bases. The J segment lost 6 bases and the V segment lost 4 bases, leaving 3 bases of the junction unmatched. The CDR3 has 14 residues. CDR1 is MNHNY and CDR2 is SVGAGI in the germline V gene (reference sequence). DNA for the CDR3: TGTGCCAGCAGTTGGTCTAGCGGGAGCAATGAGCAGTTCTTC. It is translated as CASSWSSGSNEQFF.